Listed here are 8 T cell receptor beta chains from one sample, sequenced in a study. The sorted Tregs were CD4+CD25+CD127-/low cells. MiXCR was run by TCRdb on the 5' RACE reads, yielding one entry per CDR3 protein. The sample includes roughly 57,000 distinct CDR3 sequences, less than 25% seen only once; the top ten take roughly 2.9%. The sample was tumor-infiltrating Tregs sorted from the breast tumor. The receptor set was obtained from a female donor with breast cancer.

This clonotype was seen a few times. The chain is built from TRBV4-2 and TRBJ2-1; 7 nucleotides align to TRBD2. Germline loops: CDR1 LGHNA, CDR2 YNFKEQ. The CDR3 runs to 16 residues. V lost 4 bases to trimming and J lost 10 bases; unmatched junction nucleotides: 16. CDR3: CASSPLLGGGPKEQFF. The DNA for the CDR3 is TGTGCCAGCAGCCCTTTGCTGGGCGGGGGACCCAAAGAGCAGTTCTTC.

This chain connects TRBV20-1 to TRBJ2-1, with a possible D match to TRBD2 (7 bases). V was cut by 2 bases and J by 5 bases, with 16 bases left in between. This CDR3 is built from 15 residues. Germline V gene sequence: CDR1 DFQATT, CDR2 SNEGSKA (reference sequence). CDR3 sequence reads: CSARSRWEGDNEQFF. The CDR3 nucleotides read TGCAGTGCTAGATCTAGGTGGGAGGGGGACAATGAGCAGTTCTTC.

This clonotype turned up a few times. J is TRBJ2-5 and V is TRBV20-1; possibly TRBD1 or TRBD2 for D (5 bases each). Germline-derived CDR1 and CDR2 are DFQATT and SNEGSKA (reference sequence). V was trimmed by 2 bases and J by 3 bases, leaving 13 bases between them. This CDR3 region has 14 residues. Here the CDR3 DNA reads TGCAGTGCTAGAAGGGGCTACGGGGAAGAGACCCAGTACTTC. It codes for CSARRGYGEETQYF.

As regards this clonotype: At one of its ends the junction is not consistent with the germline gene, which may arise from a read error. The rearrangement uses TRBV28 and TRBJ2-7; 8 positions match TRBD2. The germline V gene encodes CDR1 MDHEN and CDR2 SYDVKM. This CDR3 is 13 amino acids long. The CDR3 protein is CAGSLRGLGEQYF. The CDR3 DNA is TGTGCCGGCAGTTTGCGGGGACTAGGCGAGCAGTACTTC.

The rearrangement links TRBV5-1 to TRBJ2-3; the D gene is possibly TRBD1 (5 bases). Between the trimmed V and J ends, which lost 2 bases and 0 bases, there was a span of 10 bases. Looked up from germline, CDR1 is SGHRS and CDR2 is YFSETQ. The CDR3 is 15 residues long. This CDR3 is CASSFTTASTDTQYF. DNA of the CDR3: TGCGCCAGCAGCTTTACGACAGCCAGCACAGATACGCAGTATTTT.

This clonotype was counted at least ten times. This sequence joins TRBV18 and TRBJ2-1, with TRBD1 matching over 9 bases. The CDR3 extends over 14 amino acids. Per the germline V gene, CDR1 is KGHSH and CDR2 is LQKENI. The V gene end was trimmed by 5 bases and the J gene end by 5 bases; junction bases not matched to a gene: 4. The CDR3 region is CASSNRGQNNEQFF. The DNA of the CDR3 is TGTGCCAGCTCAAACAGGGGGCAGAACAATGAGCAGTTCTTC.

The gene calls are TRBV27 and TRBJ1-2; a possible D gene is TRBD1 (5 bases). Trimming took 6 bases from V and 3 from J, leaving 17 bases between them. CDR1 is MNHEY and CDR2 is SMNVEV in the germline V gene (reference sequence). The CDR3 is 15 residues long. For the CDR3, the DNA is TGTGCCAGCAGAAGGACCCCTTCGGGGGACTATGGCTACACCTTC. It codes for CASRRTPSGDYGYTF.

As concerns this clonotype: One end of the junction fails to match germline, which may point to a read error. The rearrangement joins TRBV2 to TRBJ1-3; D is perhaps TRBD1 (6 bases). The CDR3 spans 16 residues. Germline CDR1 is SNHLY and CDR2 is FYNNEI. The DNA for the CDR3 is TGTGCCAGCAGTGAGTGGACAGCTCTGGGAGGAAAAACCATATATTTT. It translates to CASSEWTALGGKTIYF.